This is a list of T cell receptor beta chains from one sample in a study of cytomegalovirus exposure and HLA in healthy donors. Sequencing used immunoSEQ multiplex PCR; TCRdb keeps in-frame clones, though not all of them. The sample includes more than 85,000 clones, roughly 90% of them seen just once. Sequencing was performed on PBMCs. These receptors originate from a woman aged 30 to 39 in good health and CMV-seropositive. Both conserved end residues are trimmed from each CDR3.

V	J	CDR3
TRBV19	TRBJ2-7	ASSPTGDEQY
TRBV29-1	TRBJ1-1	SVSRGAGVTEAF
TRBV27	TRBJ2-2	ASSKGGELTGELF
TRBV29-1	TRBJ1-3	SVGISSSGNTIY
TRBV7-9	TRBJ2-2	ASSSGTSGNVANTGELF
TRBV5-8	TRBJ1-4	ASSYWRTTNEKLF
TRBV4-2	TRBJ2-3	ASSPPTDTQY
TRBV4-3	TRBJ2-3	ASNSHTQY
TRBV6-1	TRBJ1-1	ASSDPGTPNTEAF
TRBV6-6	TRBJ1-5	ASSPPTGGGQPQH
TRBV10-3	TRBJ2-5	ATTDTGKTQY
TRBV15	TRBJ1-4	ATSKAATNEKLF
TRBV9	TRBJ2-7	ASSVGTSGRGSYEQY
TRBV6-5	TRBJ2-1	ASSRDRAYNEQF
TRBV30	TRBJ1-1	AWSTGGLNTEAF
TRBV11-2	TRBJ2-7	ASSLLGGTHEQY
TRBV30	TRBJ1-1	AWSAQGVRTEAF
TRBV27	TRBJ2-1	ASSPRQSSYNEQF
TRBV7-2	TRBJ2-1	ASSFVVGHEQF
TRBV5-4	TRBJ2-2	ASSLVDSPSGELF
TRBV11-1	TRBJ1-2	ASSRLDRVDYGYT
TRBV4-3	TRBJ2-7	ASSQRTGTYEQY
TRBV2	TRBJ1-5	ASREGTGGAQPQH
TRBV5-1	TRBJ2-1	ASSLGGGPNEQF
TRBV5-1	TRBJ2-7	ASSLEGAGEQY
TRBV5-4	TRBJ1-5	ASSSDRESQPQH
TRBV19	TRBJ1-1	ASSPQGLNTEAF
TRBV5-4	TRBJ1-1	ASSLAKRTGVTEAF
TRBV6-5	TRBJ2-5	ASSFARPQETQY
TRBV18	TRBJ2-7	ASSSVPNYERSPSYEQY
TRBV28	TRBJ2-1	ASGTGDEYEQF
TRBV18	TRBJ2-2	ASSPSQATGELF
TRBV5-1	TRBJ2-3	ASRINAVTDTQY
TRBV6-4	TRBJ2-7	ASSDSLAGGPPNSEQY
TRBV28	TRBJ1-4	ASSPGGTGFNEKLF
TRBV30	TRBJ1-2	AWFTGNYGYT
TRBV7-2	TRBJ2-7	ASSLAGLAGSSYEQY
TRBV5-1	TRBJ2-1	ASSGPREILAGYNEQF
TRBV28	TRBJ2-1	ASSPLGGAYNEQF
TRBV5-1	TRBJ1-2	ASSLNGTGVTWYGYT
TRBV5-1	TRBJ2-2	ASSPKGTSGLTGELF
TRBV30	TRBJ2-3	AWNLEGLALADTQY
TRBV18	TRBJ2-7	ASSPRISGTPDYEQY
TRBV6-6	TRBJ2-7	ASSYSGGGEQY
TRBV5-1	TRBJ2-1	ASSLTSGRDNEQF
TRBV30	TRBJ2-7	ACGEGTSEQY
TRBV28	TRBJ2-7	ASRPPLGRALWYEQY
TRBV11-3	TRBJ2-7	ASSLAGQGPYEQY
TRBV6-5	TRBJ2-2	ASKLSTGELF
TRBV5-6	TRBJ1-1	ASSPIWPTGMNTEAF
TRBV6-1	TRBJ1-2	ASSEGLYYGYT